The 22 T cell receptor beta chains given below trace back to one sample, sequenced in a study of blood T cells in healthy people across ages. It was with a sample-barcoded 5' primer and a J-beta primer mix that a second PCR of roughly 7 to 12 cycles was run. TCRdb itself ran the 5' RACE reads through MiXCR, one entry per CDR3 protein. The sample records hundreds of thousands of distinct CDR3 sequences, 25% to 30% being singletons. The sample was blood. The origin of the receptors is a woman in her seventies in good health.

This clonotype appeared a few times. The chain links TRBV6-6 to TRBJ2-2; TRBD2 agrees at 14 bases. J gave up 6 bases and V 8 bases, and 8 bases lay outside the gene matches. The CDR3 is 16 residues long. Germline CDR1 is MNHNY and CDR2 is SVGAGI (reference sequence). In DNA, the CDR3 is TGTGCCAGCGGACCGGGACTAGCGGGAGTACCCGGGGAGCTGTTTTTT. Protein: CASGPGLAGVPGELFF.

The sample holds one count of this clonotype. CDR3: CASSPLAEKLFF. CDR3 nucleotide sequence: TGTGCCAGCAGCCCTCTTGCTGAAAAACTGTTTTTT. The chain combines TRBV7-9 with TRBJ1-4, with D unresolved. Germline V gene data show CDR1 as SEHNR and CDR2 as FQNEAQ (reference sequence). Trimming left V 5 bases short and J 7 bases short, with 8 bases between. CDR3 length: 12 residues.

In this sample, this clonotype turned up a few times. The chain is built from TRBV27 and TRBJ1-6; D unresolved. The CDR3 runs to 14 residues. With 3 bases removed from V and 4 bases from J, the gap between germline ends came to 7 bases. The V gene's germline CDR1 is MNHEY and CDR2 SMNVEV (reference sequence). The CDR3 loop reads CASSFPIYNSPLHF. Written as DNA, the CDR3 is TGTGCCAGCAGTTTCCCAATTTATAATTCACCCCTCCACTTT.

The V call is TRBV12-3 or TRBV12-4, the J call TRBJ2-7; 11 nucleotides align to TRBD2. J gave up 3 bases and V 4 bases, and 8 bases lay outside the gene matches. This CDR3 region has 16 residues. CDR3 sequence: CASSSTTSGRLYEQYF. DNA for the CDR3: TGTGCCAGCAGTTCCACAACTAGCGGGAGACTCTACGAGCAGTACTTC.

The V and J genes are TRBV20-1 and TRBJ2-5; D gene uncertain. The CDR3 has 15 amino acids. Looked up from germline, CDR1 is DFQATT and CDR2 is SNEGSKA (reference sequence). V lost 3 bases and J 0 bases, leaving 14 bases between the germline ends. CDR3 DNA sequence: TGCAGTGCTAGGGCGAAATGGACCCACCAAGAGACCCAGTACTTC. Protein product: CSARAKWTHQETQYF.

This clonotype was detected many times. This sequence joins TRBV5-1 and TRBJ2-7; maybe TRBD2 (7 bases). Germline CDR1 reads SGHRS; CDR2 reads YFSETQ. This CDR3 has 14 amino acids. The V end lost 4 bases, the J end lost 9 bases, and 20 bases lay between the germline ends. DNA for the CDR3: TGCGCCAGCAGCCAGATGGGGGGGGCCGAATGGCAGTACTTC. This translates into CASSQMGGAEWQYF.

The V gene is TRBV20-1, the J gene TRBJ2-3; possible D gene TRBD2, 5 bases. Germline CDR1 DFQATT, CDR2 SNEGSKA (reference sequence). This CDR3 region has 13 residues. The V gene lost 4 bases and the J gene lost 1 base, with 9 bases spanning the gap. DNA of the CDR3: TGCAGTGCTACCCCCGGGGGCACAGATACGCAGTATTTT. This gives the protein CSATPGGTDTQYF.

The chain carries TRBV7-2 and TRBJ2-3; D unresolved. CDR1 SGHTA and CDR2 FQGNSA come from the germline V gene. The CDR3 extends over 14 amino acids. V was shortened by 0 bases and J by 2 bases, with 6 bases between the two germline ends. CDR3 residues: CASSLATFTDTQYF. The CDR3 DNA is TGTGCCAGCAGCTTAGCCACGTTCACAGATACGCAGTATTTT.

This clonotype has more than one count but fewer than ten. The V gene is TRBV20-1, the J gene TRBJ2-3; no clear D gene. Deletions cut 8 bases from V and 5 bases from J, with 8 bases between. The germline gives CDR1 DFQATT, CDR2 SNEGSKA (reference sequence). The CDR3 sequence is 10 residues long. The CDR3 sequence is CSYTGDTQYF. CDR3 in DNA: TGCAGTTATACGGGAGATACGCAGTATTTT.

This clonotype showed up just once. V usage is TRBV7-2 and J usage is TRBJ2-1; TRBD2 matches 7 bases. The germline V gene encodes CDR1 SGHTA and CDR2 FQGNSA. The CDR3 covers 14 residues. V lost 6 bases, J lost 6 bases, and 8 bases stayed unmatched. The CDR3 coding sequence is TGTGCCAGCAGTAACGGCGGGAGAGGCAATGAGCAGTTCTTC. Its translation: CASSNGGRGNEQFF.

The V call is TRBV27, the J call TRBJ2-5; no clear D gene. Gene TRBJ2-7 matches the end of the DNA better, so the J call may be wrong. CDR3 size: 14 residues. CDR1 is MNHEY and CDR2 is SMNVEV in the germline V gene (reference sequence). This CDR3 is CASSLAVDSYEQYF. The CDR3 bases are TGTGCCAGCAGTTTAGCAGTAGACTCCTACGAGCAGTACTTC.

The genes are TRBV6-5 and TRBJ2-1; 7 bases align to TRBD1. After removal of 8 bases from V and 4 bases from J, the junction contained 5 bases not matched to a gene. Germline V gene data show CDR1 as MNHEY and CDR2 as SVGAGI. The CDR3 has 13 residues. CDR3 region: CASRDSGYNEQFF. DNA for the CDR3: TGTGCCAGCCGGGACAGCGGTTACAATGAGCAGTTCTTC.

This chain uses TRBV5-1 with TRBJ2-5; 9 bases agree with TRBD2. The J call is in doubt because the DNA end fits TRBJ2-1 better. The CDR3 has 16 residues. Germline-derived CDR1 and CDR2 are SGHRS and YFSETQ. CDR3 sequence reads: CASSLAGGGRANEQFF. The CDR3 DNA reads TGCGCCAGCAGCTTGGCTGGCGGCGGGAGGGCCAATGAGCAGTTCTTC.

The genes are TRBV5-1 and TRBJ1-1; D gene ambiguous. Germline loops: CDR1 SGHRS, CDR2 YFSETQ. The CDR3 length is 11 residues. V lost 1 base, J lost 13 bases, and 11 bases lay in between. For the CDR3, the DNA is TGCGCCAGCAGCTTGAATAGGGATTATTTCTTT. This translates into CASSLNRDYFF.

The chain has TRBV28 and TRBJ1-3, with a possible D match to TRBD1 (6 bases). The CDR3 loop spans 16 amino acids. V was trimmed by 5 bases and J by 0 bases, leaving 14 bases between them. Germline-derived CDR1 and CDR2 are MDHEN and SYDVKM. CDR3 region: CASSKAGTNSGNTIYF. As DNA, the CDR3 is TGTGCCAGCAGTAAGGCCGGGACAAACTCTGGAAACACCATATATTTT. Combining the CDR3 with reference TRBV28 and TRBJ1-3 gives the whole variable domain DVKVTQSSRYLVKRTGEKVFLECVQDMDHENMFWYRQDPGLGLRLIYFSYDVKMKEKGDIPEGYSVSREKKERFSLILESASTNQTSMYLCASSKAGTNSGNTIYFGEGSWLTVV.

This clonotype has more than one count but fewer than ten. Mismatch with germline at one junction end may stem from a read error. This sequence joins TRBV5-1 and TRBJ1-4; 7 bases are shared with TRBD1. CDR1 and CDR2 from the germline V gene are SGHRS and YFSETQ. The CDR3 extends over 14 amino acids. The CDR3 sequence is CASSAGTANGKLFF. Written as DNA, the CDR3 is TGCGCCAGCAGCGCCGGGACAGCAAATGGAAAACTGTTTTTT.

A few counts support this clonotype. The J gene is TRBJ1-2, the V gene TRBV20-1; unclear D gene. CDR3 length: 12 residues. Germline CDR1 DFQATT, CDR2 SNEGSKA (reference sequence). The CDR3 loop is CGFWEANYGYTF. The CDR3 DNA is TGCGGATTTTGGGAAGCTAACTATGGCTACACCTTC.

This clonotype was counted between two and nine times. V and J are TRBV7-3 and TRBJ2-2; D ambiguous. Trimming left V 7 bases short and J 3 bases short, with 9 bases between. This CDR3 contains 13 residues. Germline V gene sequence: CDR1 SGHTA, CDR2 FQGTGA. The CDR3 coding sequence is TGTGCCAGCACCCTCCAGGACACCGGGGAGCTGTTTTTT. Translation: CASTLQDTGELFF.

The V and J genes are TRBV20-1 and TRBJ2-1, with 12 bases that match TRBD2. CDR3 length equals 17 residues. The junction had 10 bases not matched to a gene; V was cut back by 5 bases and J by 2 bases. Per the germline V gene, CDR1 is DFQATT and CDR2 is SNEGSKA (reference sequence). The CDR3 nucleotides are TGCAGTGCTTCTAGCGGGAGGGCAGCGCACGCCTACAATGAGCAGTTCTTC. Amino acids: CSASSGRAAHAYNEQFF.

This clonotype was observed a few times. Written as DNA, the CDR3 is TGTGCCAGCAGTTTGTTCCCGGGACAGATGAATGAAAAACTGTTTTTT. Protein product: CASSLFPGQMNEKLFF. The rearrangement uses TRBV28 and TRBJ1-4, with TRBD1 identical over 7 bases. Germline V gives CDR1 MDHEN, CDR2 SYDVKM. Trimming removed 3 bases from V and 5 bases from J; junction bases left unmatched: 9. The CDR3 sequence is 16 residues long.

This clonotype was counted at least ten times. The rearrangement joins TRBV7-2 to TRBJ2-5, with 11 positions matching TRBD2. The ends lost 5 bases at V and 5 bases at J; junction bases unmatched: 4. This CDR3 is built from 14 residues. Germline CDR1 is SGHTA and CDR2 is FQGNSA. Written as DNA, the CDR3 is TGTGCCAGCAGCATTACTAGCGGGAGTGAGACCCAGTACTTC. Translating gives CASSITSGSETQYF.

This clonotype was observed a few times. The chain employs TRBV28 and TRBJ2-1, with 8 nucleotides matching TRBD1. Germline CDR1 MDHEN, CDR2 SYDVKM. With 6 bases clipped from V and 0 bases from J, the junction kept 7 bases outside the gene matches. The CDR3 loop spans 16 amino acids. The CDR3 loop reads CASSLPDRDSYNEQFF. DNA of the CDR3: TGTGCCAGCAGCCTTCCGGACAGGGACTCCTACAATGAGCAGTTCTTC.